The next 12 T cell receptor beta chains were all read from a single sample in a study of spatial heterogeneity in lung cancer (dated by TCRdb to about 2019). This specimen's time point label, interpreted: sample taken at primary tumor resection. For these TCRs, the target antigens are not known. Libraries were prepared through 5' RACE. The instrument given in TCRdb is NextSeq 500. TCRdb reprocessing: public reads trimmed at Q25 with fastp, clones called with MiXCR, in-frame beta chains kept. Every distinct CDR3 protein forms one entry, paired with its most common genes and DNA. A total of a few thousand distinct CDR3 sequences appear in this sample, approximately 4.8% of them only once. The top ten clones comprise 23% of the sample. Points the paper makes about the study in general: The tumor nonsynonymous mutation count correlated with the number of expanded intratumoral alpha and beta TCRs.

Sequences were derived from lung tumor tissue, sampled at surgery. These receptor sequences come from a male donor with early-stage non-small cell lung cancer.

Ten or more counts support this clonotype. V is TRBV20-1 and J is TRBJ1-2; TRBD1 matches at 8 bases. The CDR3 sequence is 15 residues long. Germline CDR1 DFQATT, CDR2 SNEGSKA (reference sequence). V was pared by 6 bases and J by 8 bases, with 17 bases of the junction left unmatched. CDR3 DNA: TGCAGTGCATCGACAGGGGATTCCGCCTATGGGGGCTACACCTTC. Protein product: CSASTGDSAYGGYTF.

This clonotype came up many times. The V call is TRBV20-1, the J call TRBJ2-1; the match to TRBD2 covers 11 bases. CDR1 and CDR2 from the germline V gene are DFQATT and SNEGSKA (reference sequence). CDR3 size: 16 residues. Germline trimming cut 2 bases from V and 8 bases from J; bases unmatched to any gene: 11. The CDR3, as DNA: TGCAGTGCTAGATCTCTCACTAGCGGGAGTTCGTATGAGCAGTTCTTC. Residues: CSARSLTSGSSYEQFF.

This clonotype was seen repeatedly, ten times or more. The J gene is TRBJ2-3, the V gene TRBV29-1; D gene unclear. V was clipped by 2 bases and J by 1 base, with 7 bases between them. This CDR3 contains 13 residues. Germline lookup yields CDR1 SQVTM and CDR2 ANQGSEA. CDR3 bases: TGCAGCGTTGAATGGAAGGGCACAGATACGCAGTATTTT. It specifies CSVEWKGTDTQYF.

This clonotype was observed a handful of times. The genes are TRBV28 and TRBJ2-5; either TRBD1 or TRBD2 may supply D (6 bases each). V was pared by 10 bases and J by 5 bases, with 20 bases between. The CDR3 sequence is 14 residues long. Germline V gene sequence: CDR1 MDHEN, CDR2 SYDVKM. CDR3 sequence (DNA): TGTGCCATCAAACCCTGGGGGGCCGAGGAGACCCAGTACTTC. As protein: CAIKPWGAEETQYF.

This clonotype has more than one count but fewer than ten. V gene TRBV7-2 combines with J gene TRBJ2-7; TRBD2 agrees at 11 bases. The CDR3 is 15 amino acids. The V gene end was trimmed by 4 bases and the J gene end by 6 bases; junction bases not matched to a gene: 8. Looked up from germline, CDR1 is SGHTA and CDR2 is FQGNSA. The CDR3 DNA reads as TGTGCCAGCAGCTCAACTAGCGGGGGCCGGATCGAGCAGTACTTC. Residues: CASSSTSGGRIEQYF.

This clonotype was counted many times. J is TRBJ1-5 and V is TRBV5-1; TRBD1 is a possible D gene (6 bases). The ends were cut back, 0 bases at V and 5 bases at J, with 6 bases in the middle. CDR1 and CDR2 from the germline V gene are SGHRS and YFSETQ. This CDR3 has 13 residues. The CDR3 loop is CASSLGTDQPQHF. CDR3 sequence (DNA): TGCGCCAGCAGCTTGGGGACAGATCAGCCCCAGCATTTT.

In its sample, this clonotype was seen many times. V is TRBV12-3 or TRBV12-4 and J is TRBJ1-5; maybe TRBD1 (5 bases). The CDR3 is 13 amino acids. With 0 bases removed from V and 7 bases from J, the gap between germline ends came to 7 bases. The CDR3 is CASSLARDQPQHF. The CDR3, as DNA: TGTGCCAGCAGTTTAGCGAGGGACCAGCCCCAGCATTTT.

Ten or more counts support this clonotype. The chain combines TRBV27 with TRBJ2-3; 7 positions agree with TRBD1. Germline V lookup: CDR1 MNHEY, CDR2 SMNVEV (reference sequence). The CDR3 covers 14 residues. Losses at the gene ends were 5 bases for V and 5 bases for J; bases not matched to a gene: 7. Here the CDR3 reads CASSPRQGIDTQYF. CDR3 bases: TGTGCCAGCAGTCCCCGACAGGGTATAGATACGCAGTATTTT.

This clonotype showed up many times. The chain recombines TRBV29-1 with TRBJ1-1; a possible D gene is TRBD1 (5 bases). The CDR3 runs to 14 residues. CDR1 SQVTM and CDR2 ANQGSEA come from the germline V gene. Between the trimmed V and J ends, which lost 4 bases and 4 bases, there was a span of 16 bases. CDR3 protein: CSVGGSFKSTEAFF. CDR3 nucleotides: TGCAGCGTTGGGGGGAGCTTTAAAAGCACTGAAGCTTTCTTT.

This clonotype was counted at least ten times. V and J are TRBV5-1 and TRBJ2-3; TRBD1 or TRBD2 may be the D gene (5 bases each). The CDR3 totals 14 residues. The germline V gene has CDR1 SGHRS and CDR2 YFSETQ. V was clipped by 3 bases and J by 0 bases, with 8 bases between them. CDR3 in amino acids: CASSSGASTDTQYF. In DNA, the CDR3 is TGCGCCAGCAGCTCCGGGGCTAGCACAGATACGCAGTATTTT.

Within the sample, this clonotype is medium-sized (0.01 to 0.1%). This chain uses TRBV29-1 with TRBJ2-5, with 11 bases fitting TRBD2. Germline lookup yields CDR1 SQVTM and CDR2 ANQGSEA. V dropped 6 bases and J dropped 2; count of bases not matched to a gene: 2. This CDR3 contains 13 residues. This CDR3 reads CSVGTSGQETQYF. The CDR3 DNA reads TGCAGCGTCGGGACTAGCGGTCAAGAGACCCAGTACTTC.

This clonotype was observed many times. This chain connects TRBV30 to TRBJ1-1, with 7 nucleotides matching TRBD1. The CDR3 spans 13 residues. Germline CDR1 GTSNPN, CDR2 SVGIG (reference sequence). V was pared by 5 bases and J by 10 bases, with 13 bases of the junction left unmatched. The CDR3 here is CAWGPMTGPGAFF. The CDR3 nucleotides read TGTGCCTGGGGGCCAATGACAGGGCCGGGAGCTTTCTTT. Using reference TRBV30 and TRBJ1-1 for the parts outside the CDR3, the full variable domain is SQTIHQWPATLVQPVGSPLSLECTVEGTSNPNLYWYRQAAGRGLQLLFYSVGIGQISSEVPQNLSASRPQDRQFILSSKKLLLSDSGFYLCAWGPMTGPGAFFGQGTRLTVV.